This T cell receptor (beta chain) is drawn from a study of regulatory T cells in long-lasting Graves disease. This clonotype was found a few times. CDR1 is SGHTS and CDR2 is YDEGEE in the germline V gene. V lost 4 bases, J lost 7 bases, and 7 bases stayed unmatched. This CDR3 is built from 13 residues. The time point denotes: newly diagnosed GD, antithyroid drugs for less than 3 months. RNA from PBMCs was the source of the TCR library. Arm-PCR of CDR3 regions with iRepertoire HTBI primers generated TCR beta libraries. A single record per CDR3 protein comes from TCRdb applying MiXCR to the multiplex PCR reads. This table has 440,000 or so distinct CDR3 sequences, about 17% appearing once. This sample also appeared in a second study, on T cells in Graves' hyperthyroidism and ophthalmopathy. That study reports: Model-based prediction identified ophthalmopathy a median around 6.7 months prior to its onset.

The clonotype was recovered from a woman in her twenties or thirties with Graves disease. This chain connects TRBV5-8 to TRBJ1-2; 7 nucleotides line up with TRBD1. The specimen comprised peripheral blood mononuclear cells (PBMCs), sampled at new diagnosis, from a patient treated with antithyroid drugs. The CDR3 bases are TGTGCCAGCAGCCCGGACAGGATCTCTGGCTACACCTTC. Its protein is CASSPDRISGYTF.